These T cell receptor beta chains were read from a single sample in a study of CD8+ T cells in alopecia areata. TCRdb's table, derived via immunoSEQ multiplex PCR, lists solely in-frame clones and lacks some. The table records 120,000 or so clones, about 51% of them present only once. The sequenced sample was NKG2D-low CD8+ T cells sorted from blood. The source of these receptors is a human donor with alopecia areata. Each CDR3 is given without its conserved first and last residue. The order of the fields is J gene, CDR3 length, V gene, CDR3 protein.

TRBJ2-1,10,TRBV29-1,SVGAGSNEQF
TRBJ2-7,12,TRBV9,ASSVTSGDYEQY
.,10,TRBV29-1,SVEGQQYEQY
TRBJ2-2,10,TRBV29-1,SARADTGELF
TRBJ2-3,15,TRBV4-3,ASSRGLAGGLTDTQY
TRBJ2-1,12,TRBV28,ASSLLTQNNEQF
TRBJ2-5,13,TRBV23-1,ASSQPTGRVDPQY
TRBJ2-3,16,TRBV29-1,SVAGPDVAGGPTDTQY
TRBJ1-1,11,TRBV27,ASSLLENTEAF
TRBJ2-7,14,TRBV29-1,SVEDLLPEGSSEQY
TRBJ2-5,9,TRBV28,ASKGLETQY
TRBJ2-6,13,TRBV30,AWSAAASGANVLT
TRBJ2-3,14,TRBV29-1,SVEAPETGVTDTQY
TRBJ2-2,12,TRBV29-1,SIGTSGNTGELF
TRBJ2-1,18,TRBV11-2,ASSLDLGTSVSVTYNEQF
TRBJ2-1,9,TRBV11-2,ASSLGSGVF
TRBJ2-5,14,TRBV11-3,ASSPGRGPPQETQY
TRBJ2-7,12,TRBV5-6,ASSFGTLSYEQY
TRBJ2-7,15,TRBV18,ASSPTGGADRGYEQY
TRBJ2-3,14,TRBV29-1,SVEDSDRASTDTQY
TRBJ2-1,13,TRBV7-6,ASSTTSGRYNEQF
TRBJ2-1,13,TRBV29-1,SVETGLAGVGEQF
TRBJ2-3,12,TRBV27,ATLLTGGADTQY
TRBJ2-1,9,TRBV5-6,ASRAGGEQF
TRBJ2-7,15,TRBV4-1,ASSQDVNWPVSYEQY
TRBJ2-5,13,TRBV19,ASSMFSGASETQY
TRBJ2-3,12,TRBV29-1,SVEGRDGTDTQY
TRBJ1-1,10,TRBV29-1,SGLGVDTEAF
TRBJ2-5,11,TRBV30,AWSPIPTETQY
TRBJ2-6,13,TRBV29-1,SVAGPSSGANVLT
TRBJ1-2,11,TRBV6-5,ASSYEAGYGYT
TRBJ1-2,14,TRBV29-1,SVEDSFSVQNYGYT
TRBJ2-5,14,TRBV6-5,ASSYHGSGEGETQY
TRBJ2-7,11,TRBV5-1,ASSSSISYEQY
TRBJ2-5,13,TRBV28,ASSLGATSLETQY
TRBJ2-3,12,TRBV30,AWSVHSGSDTQY
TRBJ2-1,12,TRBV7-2,ASSLDVGDNEQF
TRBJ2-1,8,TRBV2,ASSGNEQF
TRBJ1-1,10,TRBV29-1,SVEYLNTEAF
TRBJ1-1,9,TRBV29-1,SVEGGTEAF
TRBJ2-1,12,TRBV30,AWRRDGGGNEQF
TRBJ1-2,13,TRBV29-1,SVELGGIANYGYT
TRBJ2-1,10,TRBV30,AWRASYNEQF
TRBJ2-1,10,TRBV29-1,SVEDRTVRGL
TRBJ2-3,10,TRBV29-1,SVGQDTDTQY
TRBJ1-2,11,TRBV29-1,SGVRGDDYGYT
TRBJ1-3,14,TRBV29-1,SVEDRHRDSGNTIY
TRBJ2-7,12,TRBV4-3,ASSQEERGYEQY
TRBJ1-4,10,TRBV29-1,SVAGNREKLF
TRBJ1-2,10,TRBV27,ASSSGASGYT
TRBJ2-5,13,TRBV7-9,ASSLGGDSMETQY
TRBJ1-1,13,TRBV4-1,ASSHETGANTEAF
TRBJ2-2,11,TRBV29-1,SVQREGDGELF
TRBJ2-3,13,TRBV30,AWRDIAGGTDTQY
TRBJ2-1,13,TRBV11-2,ASSPGTSSYNEQF
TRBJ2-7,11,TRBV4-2,ASSPGGGYEQY